This T cell receptor beta chain emerged from a study of technical replicates of blood from several donors. The CDR3 is 14 amino acids. Germline CDR1 and CDR2: SGHTA and FQGTGA. V trimming: 7 bases; J trimming: 6 bases; junction bases outside the gene matches: 4. This clone was observed a few times. Some clones are missing from TCRdb's copy, which holds only in-frame ones; the method was immunoSEQ multiplex PCR. The sample lists over 10,000 clones, roughly nine tenths seen once, with 8.5% in the top ten. The chain is built from TRBV7-3 and TRBJ2-2, with 11 bases that match TRBD2. Sequencing used PBMCs. This TCR was sampled from a human donor in good health. In DNA form, the CDR3 reads TGTGCCAGCACGACTAGCGGGAATGCCGGGGAGCTGTTTTTT. Protein product: CASTTSGNAGELFF. Full variable domain (rest looked up from reference TRBV7-3 and TRBJ2-2): GAGVSQTPSNKVTEKGKYVELRCDPISGHTALYWYRQSLGQGPEFLIYFQGTGAADDSGLPNDRFFAVRPEGSVSTLKIQRTERGDSAVYLCASTTSGNAGELFFGEGSRLTVL.